This T cell receptor beta chain was sequenced for a study of blood T cell repertoires in COVID-19. This clone is a singleton in its sample. Libraries were prepared by immunoSEQ multiplex PCR; TCRdb keeps only in-frame clonotypes and omits some of them. The table has 55,000 to 75,000 clones, around 88% seen once; the top ten hold about 5.9%. CDR1 and CDR2 (germline): SGHTA, FQGNSA. The V end was cut by 1 base, the J end by 4 bases, with 7 bases between. The length of the CDR3 is 14 residues. What was sequenced was peripheral blood. This rearrangement joins TRBV7-2 to TRBJ2-2; no reliable D call. This receptor was taken from a human donor in a cohort sampled during active COVID-19. Here the CDR3 DNA reads TGTGCCAGCAGCTTAGACACAGCCACCGGGGAGCTGTTTTTT. It codes for CASSLDTATGELFF. Based on the CDR3 plus reference TRBV7-2 and TRBJ2-2, the full variable domain is GAGVSQSPSNKVTEKGKDVELRCDPISGHTALYWYRQSLGQGLEFLIYFQGNSAPDKSGLPSDRFSAERTGGSVSTLTIQRTQQEDSAVYLCASSLDTATGELFFGEGSRLTVL.